Included here is one T cell receptor (beta chain) sequence, with context. This CDR3 is 15 amino acids long. Per germline, CDR1 MDHEN and CDR2 SYDVKM. Germline trimming cut 3 bases from V and 4 bases from J; bases unmatched to any gene: 6. This specimen comes from a study of cytomegalovirus exposure and HLA in healthy donors. Use of 60 Vbeta and 13 Jbeta primers characterized the PCR. Clones were sequenced by immunoSEQ multiplex PCR, and TCRdb holds only the in-frame ones, with some missing. The sample carries under 200,000 clones, almost 85% recorded once. The rearrangement joins TRBV28 to TRBJ2-1; 7 bases map to TRBD2. The receptor was derived from a man aged 30 to 45 in good health and CMV-seronegative. Sequencing was performed on PBMCs. CDR3 sequence reads: CASSFAAGEYNEQFF. The DNA for the CDR3 is TGTGCCAGCAGTTTCGCGGCGGGGGAATACAATGAGCAGTTCTTC.